The rows below give T cell receptor beta chains drawn from one sample of a study of HIV-infected patients and healthy controls. TCRdb re-analysed the 5' RACE reads in MiXCR, keeping a single row per CDR3 protein. The data hold some 9,300 distinct CDR3 sequences, with about 10% observed a single time. The material was blood, obtained before antiretroviral therapy. The receptors shown here come from an adult with HIV infection. Both conserved end residues are part of each CDR3. D genes are given only for firm matches. Clone size appears in some rows only: once, few, many, or a class for an expanded clone.

J | V | size | D | CDR3 | DNA
TRBJ2-7 | TRBV28 | many | TRBD1 | CASSLPPQGAYEQYF | TGTGCCAGCAGTTTGCCTCCCCAGGGGGCTTACGAGCAGTACTTC
TRBJ2-5 | TRBV12-3/TRBV12-4 | NA | NA | CASSLADQQETQYF | TGTGCCAGCAGTTTAGCTGATCAGCAAGAGACCCAGTACTTC
TRBJ2-3 | TRBV4-2 | NA | TRBD2 | CASSQDTPIGGRVSTDTQYF | TGTGCCAGCAGCCAAGATACCCCCATCGGGGGGAGGGTCTCCACAGATACGCAGTATTTT
TRBJ2-5 | TRBV7-2 | many | NA | CASSVELQETQYF | TGTGCCAGCAGCGTTGAACTTCAAGAGACCCAGTACTTC
TRBJ2-1 | TRBV2 | many | NA | CARGTSQRNEQFF | TGTGCCAGAGGGACCTCTCAACGCAATGAGCAGTTCTTC
TRBJ2-3 | TRBV9 | NA | TRBD2 | CASSLGLAGGRSQDTQYF | TGTGCCAGCAGCTTGGGACTAGCGGGGGGGCGGTCTCAAGATACGCAGTATTTT
TRBJ2-5 | TRBV6-1 | many | NA | CASSERGTIQYF | TGTGCCAGCAGTGAACGGGGCACTATCCAGTACTTC
TRBJ1-3 | TRBV4-1 | NA | TRBD1 | CASSRTGTGESGNTIYF | TGCGCCAGCAGCCGAACGGGGACAGGAGAATCTGGAAACACCATATATTTT
TRBJ1-1 | TRBV7-9 | few | NA | CASNLPGGSSEAFF | TGTGCCAGCAACCTCCCAGGTGGGTCCTCTGAAGCTTTCTTT
TRBJ2-1 | TRBV24-1 | many | NA | CATSDLTRTNEQFF | TGTGCCACCAGTGATTTAACTAGAACCAATGAGCAGTTCTTC
TRBJ2-5 | TRBV5-6 | NA | NA | CASSLDGGWGTQYF | TGTGCCAGCAGCTTGGATGGGGGCTGGGGGACCCAGTACTTC
TRBJ2-7 | TRBV9 | many | NA | CASSVLSDRTYEQYF | TGTGCCAGCAGCGTACTCTCGGACAGAACCTACGAGCAGTACTTC
TRBJ2-1 | TRBV6-6 | many | NA | CASSYSSQNEQFF | TGTGCCAGCAGTTACTCCTCGCAAAATGAGCAGTTCTTC
TRBJ2-5 | TRBV29-1 | many | NA | CSVGGEASQETQYF | TGCAGCGTTGGGGGGGAGGCAAGCCAAGAGACCCAGTACTTC
TRBJ2-3 | TRBV7-8 | many | NA | CASSLDRDTDTQYF | TGTGCCAGCAGCTTAGATAGGGACACAGATACGCAGTATTTT
TRBJ1-6 | TRBV5-4 | many | TRBD1 | CASGQDRGGSPLHF | TGTGCCAGCGGGCAAGACAGGGGCGGTTCACCCCTCCACTTT
TRBJ1-2 | TRBV14 | many | NA | CASSPLRSNGYTF | TGTGCCAGCAGCCCGCTAAGGTCCAATGGCTACACCTTC
TRBJ2-1 | TRBV20-1 | medium-sized | TRBD1 | CSARPTGTYNEQFF | TGCAGTGCTAGGCCGACAGGGACATACAATGAGCAGTTCTTC
TRBJ1-6 | TRBV20-1 | many | TRBD1 | CSAGRPGQGLSPLHF | TGCAGTGCAGGGAGACCGGGACAGGGGCTTTCACCCCTCCACTTT
TRBJ1-1 | TRBV29-1 | few | TRBD1 | CTTGVTEAFF | TGCACTACAGGGGTCACTGAAGCTTTCTTT
TRBJ2-7 | TRBV7-3 | medium-sized | TRBD1 | CASSASGTGSEQYF | TGTGCCAGCAGCGCATCCGGGACAGGAAGCGAGCAGTACTTC
TRBJ2-7 | TRBV6-5 | NA | TRBD2 | CASSPSLSGGAGEQYF | TGTGCCAGCAGCCCTTCCCTCAGCGGGGGGGCGGGCGAGCAGTACTTC
TRBJ1-2 | TRBV7-9 | NA | NA | CASSLDLYGYTF | TGTGCCAGCAGCCTCGACCTGTATGGCTACACCTTC
TRBJ2-7 | TRBV6-2/TRBV6-3 | NA | TRBD1 | CASSYTVAGGNEQYF | TGTGCCAGCAGTTATACGGTCGCAGGGGGCAACGAGCAGTACTTC
TRBJ2-4 | TRBV7-2 | many | NA | CASSPRKGGIQYF | TGTGCCAGCAGCCCCCGCAAGGGCGGCATTCAGTACTTC
TRBJ2-7 | TRBV11-1 | few | NA | CASSLATGGGSFSYEQYF | TGTGCCAGCAGCTTAGCCACCGGGGGCGGGAGCTTCTCCTACGAGCAGTACTTC
TRBJ2-7 | TRBV28 | many | NA | CASSPDRAYSYEQYF | TGTGCCAGCAGTCCGGATCGAGCGTACTCCTACGAGCAGTACTTC
TRBJ2-5 | TRBV20-1 | many | TRBD2 | CSANRGGNQETQYF | TGCAGTGCTAACCGGGGAGGGAACCAAGAGACCCAGTACTTC
TRBJ1-2 | TRBV5-4 | NA | NA | CASSRTSHSGYTF | TGTGCCAGCAGCCGGACAAGCCATAGCGGCTACACCTTC
TRBJ2-7 | TRBV19 | many | NA | CASSIPYQDGESSYEQYF | TGTGCCAGTAGTATACCTTACCAAGACGGTGAGAGCTCCTACGAGCAGTACTTC
TRBJ2-3 | TRBV7-2 | many | TRBD1 | CASSLGLSRGPDTQYF | TGTGCCAGCAGCTTAGGATTATCCAGGGGGCCCGATACGCAGTATTTT
TRBJ1-5 | TRBV5-1 | medium-sized | NA | CASSLVPNQPQHF | TGCGCCAGCAGCTTGGTCCCCAATCAGCCCCAGCATTTT
TRBJ2-1 | TRBV20-1 | medium-sized | TRBD2 | CSARGEVGLAGGRRTYNEQFF | TGCAGTGCTAGAGGCGAGGTAGGACTAGCGGGGGGGCGGAGGACCTACAATGAGCAGTTCTTC
TRBJ2-1 | TRBV28 | many | NA | CASSSSVAYEQFF | TGTGCCAGCAGTTCCTCGGTAGCGTATGAGCAGTTCTTC
TRBJ1-5 | TRBV20-1 | many | NA | CSASPPSPWQPQHF | TGCAGTGCTAGTCCCCCCTCCCCGTGGCAGCCCCAGCATTTT
TRBJ1-2 | TRBV20-1 | many | NA | CSARDFGSDRGQNYGYTF | TGCAGTGCTAGAGATTTCGGCTCGGATAGGGGACAAAACTATGGCTACACCTTC
TRBJ2-5 | TRBV5-4 | many | TRBD2 | CASSSFGTSGETQYF | TGTGCCAGCAGCTCTTTCGGGACTAGCGGAGAGACCCAGTACTTC
TRBJ2-3 | TRBV20-1 | many | TRBD2 | CSARAGLAGGSKFTDTQYF | TGCAGTGCTAGGGCGGGACTAGCGGGAGGTTCTAAATTCACAGATACGCAGTATTTT
TRBJ2-3 | TRBV5-1 | NA | NA | CASSLLDTDTQYF | TGCGCCAGCAGCTTGTTGGACACAGATACGCAGTATTTT
TRBJ2-7 | TRBV4-3 | many | TRBD1 | CASSHEGTGRYEQYF | TGCGCCAGCAGCCATGAAGGGACAGGGAGATACGAGCAGTACTTC
TRBJ2-3 | TRBV7-2 | NA | NA | CVSSSRLAPRTQYF | TGTGTCAGCAGCTCCCGACTGGCTCCCAGGACGCAGTATTTT
TRBJ2-2 | TRBV7-9 | many | TRBD1 | CASRSTGAANTGELFF | TGTGCCAGTCGGTCGACAGGGGCTGCGAACACCGGGGAGCTGTTTTTT
TRBJ2-2 | TRBV5-1 | many | NA | CASSPTAGELFF | TGCGCCAGCAGCCCCACCGCCGGGGAGCTGTTTTTT
TRBJ1-5 | TRBV7-2 | many | NA | CASSYEGNQPQHF | TGTGCCAGCAGCTATGAGGGGAATCAGCCCCAGCATTTT